Following are 15 T cell receptor beta chains from one sample sequenced in a study of blood T cell repertoires in COVID-19. Some clones are missing from TCRdb's copy, which holds only in-frame ones; the method was immunoSEQ multiplex PCR. The sample holds 300,000 to 400,000 clones, roughly 87% seen once. Sequenced input: PBMCs or T cells enriched from blood (not recorded which). These receptors came from a woman aged 25-40 years who had recovered from COVID-19.

V usage is TRBV18 and J usage is TRBJ1-1; TRBD1 aligns across 9 bases. The CDR3 is made up of 17 amino acids. Germline V gene lookup returns CDR1 KGHSH and CDR2 LQKENI. V dropped 5 bases and J dropped 4; count of bases not matched to a gene: 14. In DNA form, the CDR3 reads TGTGCCAGCTCAGACCTTTTGGGACAGGGTAGAGTCACTGAAGCTTTCTTT. This encodes CASSDLLGQGRVTEAFF.

The chain uses TRBV2 and TRBJ1-1; D is unresolved. The germline V gene has CDR1 SNHLY and CDR2 FYNNEI. The V end was cut by 5 bases, the J end by 0 bases, with 7 bases between. This CDR3 comprises 13 residues. The CDR3 spells CASSLDLNTEAFF. The CDR3 coding sequence is TGTGCCAGCAGTTTGGACTTGAACACTGAAGCTTTCTTT.

This clone was detected once. The chain is built from TRBV28 and TRBJ1-1, with TRBD1 matching over 10 bases. The CDR3 length is 14 residues. V was clipped by 7 bases and J by 5 bases; unmatched bases: 7. Germline CDR1 reads MDHEN; CDR2 reads SYDVKM. The CDR3, as DNA: TGTGCCAGCACAAGACAGGGGGCGAAGACTGAAGCTTTCTTT. Translation: CASTRQGAKTEAFF.

The V gene is TRBV28, the J gene TRBJ2-7, with D uncertain. The germline V gene encodes CDR1 MDHEN and CDR2 SYDVKM. This CDR3 has 11 amino acids. Trimming shortened V by 5 bases and J by 6 bases, and 8 bases separated the two germline ends. The CDR3 spells CASSLTREQYF. CDR3 sequence (DNA): TGTGCCAGCAGTCTCACTCGCGAGCAGTACTTC.

This chain links TRBV30 with TRBJ1-2; D might be TRBD1 (6 bases). There are 13 residues in the CDR3. The germline V gene encodes CDR1 GTSNPN and CDR2 SVGIG (reference sequence). V lost 1 base and J 6 bases, leaving 12 bases between the germline ends. CDR3 sequence: CAWSAGTYHGYTF. Here the CDR3 DNA reads TGTGCCTGGAGTGCAGGGACATACCATGGCTACACCTTC.

This sequence joins TRBV30 and TRBJ2-4; TRBD2 might be the D (6 bases). The CDR3 is 14 amino acids. Per the germline V gene, CDR1 is GTSNPN and CDR2 is SVGIG (reference sequence). The V and J ends lost 0 bases and 8 bases respectively, with 14 bases between them. DNA of the CDR3: TGTGCCTGGAGTGTTTCGGGGACTGGGGACATTCAGTACTTC. Protein: CAWSVSGTGDIQYF.

About this clone itself: This sample includes further DNA sequences coding for the same CDR3. As DNA, the CDR3 is TGTGCCAGCTCACCGACAGGAAATCAGCCCCAGCATTTT. This codes for CASSPTGNQPQHF. This chain links TRBV18 with TRBJ1-5; a weak D match, TRBD1 (6 bases). CDR1 is KGHSH, CDR2 LQKENI, per germline. Trimming pared 3 bases from V and 4 bases from J, leaving 7 bases between. The CDR3 totals 13 residues.

The chain combines TRBV7-9 with TRBJ2-3, with D maybe TRBD1 (5 bases). Trimming took 2 bases from V and 0 from J, leaving 9 bases between them. Germline V gene data show CDR1 as SEHNR and CDR2 as FQNEAQ (reference sequence). CDR3 size: 15 residues. The chain's CDR3 is CASSLLTASTDTQYF. As DNA, the CDR3 is TGTGCCAGCAGCTTATTGACAGCTAGCACAGATACGCAGTATTTT.

The gene calls are TRBV5-1 and TRBJ2-3, with D perhaps matching TRBD1 (6 bases). The CDR3 consists of 15 residues. Looked up from germline, CDR1 is SGHRS and CDR2 is YFSETQ. The V and J ends lost 4 bases and 1 base respectively, with 13 bases between them. CDR3 sequence (DNA): TGCGCCAGCAGCGATACAGGGTCTGGCACAGATACGCAGTATTTT. The encoded protein is CASSDTGSGTDTQYF. Complete variable domain (other parts from reference TRBV5-1 and TRBJ2-3): KAGVTQTPRYLIKTRGQQVTLSCSPISGHRSVSWYQQTPGQGLQFLFEYFSETQRNKGNFPGRFSGRQFSNSRSEMNVSTLELGDSALYLCASSDTGSGTDTQYFGPGTRLTVL.

There are a few counts of this clone. The rearrangement uses TRBV10-2 and TRBJ2-1, with D tentatively TRBD1 (5 bases). Trimming took off 4 bases at V and 4 bases at J, with 5 bases between the two ends. The germline CDR1 and CDR2 sequences are WSHSY and SAAADI. The CDR3 runs to 12 residues. The CDR3 region is CASSGQYNEQFF. DNA for the CDR3: TGCGCCAGCAGTGGACAGTACAATGAGCAGTTCTTC.

The genes are TRBV5-5 and TRBJ2-5; 7 bases are a match to TRBD1. CDR1 and CDR2 from the germline V gene are SGHKS and YYEKEE (reference sequence). Trimming took 4 bases from V and 1 from J; bases not matched to a gene: 10. CDR3 length: 16 residues. The CDR3 nucleotides read TGTGCCAGCAGCCAGGGGACAGCTCGCCTCCAAGAGACCCAGTACTTC. It is translated as CASSQGTARLQETQYF.

This clone was counted a single time. The chain combines TRBV2 with TRBJ2-2; D gene ambiguous. The germline V gene encodes CDR1 SNHLY and CDR2 FYNNEI. V was pared by 8 bases and J by 5 bases, with 6 bases between. The CDR3 length is 11 residues. The CDR3 sequence: CASVSTGELFF. The DNA of the CDR3 is TGTGCCAGCGTTTCTACCGGGGAGCTGTTTTTT.

This rearrangement joins TRBV11-2 to TRBJ2-1; 7 bases align to TRBD2. V shed 2 bases, J shed 2 bases, and the junction held 0 bases outside the gene matches. This CDR3 contains 14 residues. Germline V CDR1 and CDR2: SGHAT, FQNNGV. The CDR3: CASSLRGAYNEQFF. Here the CDR3 DNA reads TGTGCCAGCAGCTTACGGGGGGCCTACAATGAGCAGTTCTTC.

V is TRBV7-8 and J is TRBJ1-4, with D unclear. The CDR3 has 18 amino acids. Trimming took off 4 bases at V and 4 bases at J, with 22 bases between the two ends. Germline CDR1 is SGHVS and CDR2 is FQNEAQ. This CDR3 is CASSSWGETIIDNEKLFF. CDR3 coding DNA: TGTGCCAGCAGCTCCTGGGGAGAGACCATTATAGATAATGAAAAACTGTTTTTT.

V and J are TRBV24-1 and TRBJ2-3; D might be TRBD2 (6 bases). Per the germline V gene, CDR1 is KGHDR and CDR2 is SFDVKD. The CDR3 has 16 amino acids. V lost 3 bases and J 3 bases, leaving 15 bases between the germline ends. CDR3 sequence (DNA): TGTGCCACCAGTGATCCGGGACTTATGGGAACAGATACGCAGTATTTT. Translating it yields CATSDPGLMGTDTQYF.